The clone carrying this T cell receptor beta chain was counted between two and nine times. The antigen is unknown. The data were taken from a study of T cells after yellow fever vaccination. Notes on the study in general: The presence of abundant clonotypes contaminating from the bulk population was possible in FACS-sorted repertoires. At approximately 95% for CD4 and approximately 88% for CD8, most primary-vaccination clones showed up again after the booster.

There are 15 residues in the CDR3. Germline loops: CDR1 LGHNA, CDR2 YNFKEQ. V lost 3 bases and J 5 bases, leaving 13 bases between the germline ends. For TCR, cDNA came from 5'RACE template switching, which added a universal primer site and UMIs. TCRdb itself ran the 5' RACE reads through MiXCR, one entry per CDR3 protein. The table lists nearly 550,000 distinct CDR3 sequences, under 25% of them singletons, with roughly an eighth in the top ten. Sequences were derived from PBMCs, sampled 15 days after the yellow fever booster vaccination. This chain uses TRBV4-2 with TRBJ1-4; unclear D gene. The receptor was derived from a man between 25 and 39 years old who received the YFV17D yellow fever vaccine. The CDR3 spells CASSHTREVNEKLFF. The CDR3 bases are TGTGCCAGCAGCCATACCCGGGAAGTAAATGAAAAACTGTTTTTT.